This entry describes one T cell receptor (beta chain). Per the study methods: Nucleated cell counts were estimated from reference gene primer amplification. This table comes from immunoSEQ multiplex PCR, and its TCRdb copy is limited to in-frame clones, with some not included. V and J calls and clone size are copied from that table; D and trimming were computed from the DNA. The repertoire holds 100,000 to 150,000 clones, with over 75% as singletons. This record belongs to a study of blood T cell repertoires in COVID-19. About the research overall: Samples came from the United States, Italy and Spain, spanning acute and convalescent COVID-19. PBMCs, B-cell-depleted T cells, or T cells were the source of the cDNA or gDNA that made up the material.

Germline V CDR1 and CDR2: SGHRS, YFSETQ. Deletions cut 4 bases from V and 6 bases from J, with 8 bases between. CDR3 length: 12 residues. This rearrangement joins TRBV5-1 to TRBJ2-1; unclear D gene. The sequencing input was peripheral blood. The TCR comes from a man aged 35 to 55 with active or convalescent COVID-19. CDR3 sequence (DNA): TGCGCCAGCAGCCCTAATACCAATGAGCAGTTCTTC. Its protein product is CASSPNTNEQFF.